This T cell receptor beta chain was captured by sequencing in a study of control samples from healthy donors and cancer patients. Here immunoSEQ multiplex PCR was the method, and the copy in TCRdb shows in-frame clones only, minus some. This repertoire shows 45,000 to 60,000 clones, approximately 94% found once; its top ten account for 3.5% to 4.5%. CDR1 and CDR2 from the germline V gene are MNHEY and SMNVEV (reference sequence). V lost 0 bases, J lost 4 bases, and 16 bases lay in between. This CDR3 contains 17 residues. The chain recombines TRBV27 with TRBJ2-1, with D possibly TRBD1 on 6 matching bases. Sequences were obtained from blood. This TCR derives from a young man in good health. The CDR3 coding sequence is TGTGCCAGCAGTTTATCGTCCACAGGGTATGTGTACAATGAGCAGTTCTTC. Its translation: CASSLSSTGYVYNEQFF.